These 2 T cell receptor beta chains share one sample of origin, sequenced in a study of T cells of healthy individuals. TCRdb independently ran MiXCR on the 5' RACE reads; one entry per CDR3 protein. The table has roughly 87,000 distinct CDR3 sequences, 15% to 20% seen once. The source of these receptors is a human donor in good health.

The rearrangement uses TRBV10-3 and TRBJ2-2; TRBD1 aligns across 10 bases. Germline-derived CDR1 and CDR2 are ENHRY and SYGVKD. The CDR3 has 16 residues. Losses at the gene ends were 3 bases for V and 5 bases for J; bases not matched to a gene: 6. The CDR3 loop reads CAISESRTGGTGELFF. As DNA, the CDR3 is TGTGCCATCAGTGAAAGCCGGACAGGGGGAACCGGGGAGCTGTTTTTT.

This clonotype was picked up many times. This chain connects TRBV4-3 to TRBJ1-4; D is unresolved. The CDR3 spans 16 residues. V shed 1 base and J shed 0 bases, with 9 bases lying between them. In germline, CDR1 is LGHNA, CDR2 YSLEER. The DNA of the CDR3 is TGCGCCAGCAGCCAAGTTTGGAGAGCAACTAATGAAAAACTGTTTTTT. Amino acids: CASSQVWRATNEKLFF.